This T cell receptor (beta chain) is drawn from a study of T-cell memory formation after mild COVID-19. From the 5' RACE reads, TCRdb called clonotypes with MiXCR, one entry per CDR3 protein. The sample comprises about 210,000 distinct CDR3 sequences, roughly 30% of which are singletons, and around 10% rests with the top ten. CDR3 length equals 13 residues. Trimming removed 4 bases from V and 2 bases from J, with 9 bases in between. Germline V gives CDR1 SGHRS, CDR2 YFSETQ. The clonotype comes from an adult woman who had mild COVID-19 (a few samples of this study predate the infection). Cell type and time point are not known. The chain recombines TRBV5-1 with TRBJ1-1, with TRBD1 as a possible D gene (6 bases). The sample was PBMCs or a T cell subset sorted from them (not recorded which). This CDR3 reads CASSLDSNTEAFF. CDR3 DNA: TGCGCCAGCAGCCTGGACAGCAACACTGAAGCTTTCTTT.